A single sample gave rise to the 2 T cell receptor beta chains below, sequenced in a study of T cell responses to AZD1222 COVID-19 vaccine. The protocol was immunoSEQ multiplex PCR, while the TCRdb copy is restricted to in-frame clones and leaves out a portion. The table shows about 110,000 clones, with about 80% occurring only once. This specimen consisted of peripheral blood, obtained on day 0 of AZD1222 vaccination. These receptors originate from an adult in good health.

The chain has TRBV30 and TRBJ1-1, with 7 bases identical to TRBD1. This CDR3 has 13 amino acids. CDR1 GTSNPN and CDR2 SVGIG come from the germline V gene (reference sequence). J gave up 3 bases and V 2 bases, and 3 bases lay outside the gene matches. Here the CDR3 reads CAWSRQGDTEAFF. The CDR3 nucleotides are TGTGCCTGGAGTAGGCAGGGGGACACTGAAGCTTTCTTT.

This clone was counted a few times. The CDR3 sequence: CASSPGEVDQLFF. The CDR3 DNA is TGTGCCAGCAGTCCAGGGGAGGTAGATCAACTGTTTTTT. The chain is built from TRBV6-5 and TRBJ1-4, with D possibly being TRBD1 (6 bases). The CDR3 covers 13 residues. From germline, CDR1 is MNHEY and CDR2 SVGAGI. Trimming removed 5 bases at V and 12 bases at J, with 16 bases between.